These T cell receptor beta chains were read from a single sample in a study of cytomegalovirus exposure and HLA in healthy donors. Assay: immunoSEQ multiplex PCR; the TCRdb copy retains only in-frame clones and omits some. The repertoire has over 150,000 clones, around 77% of them found once; the top ten carry 1.3% to 1.5%. The sequencing input was PBMCs. Receptors were obtained from a man aged 60 to 69 in good health and CMV-seronegative. CDR3s leave out the opening cysteine and the closing phenylalanine or tryptophan.

v_gene	j_gene	CDR3aa
TRBV28	TRBJ2-7	ASSSPGGNSYEQY
TRBV18	TRBJ2-1	ASSPPGQGHNEQF
TRBV14	TRBJ1-1	ASSQDRSTAEAF
TRBV4-2	TRBJ1-4	ASSQAGSNEKLF
TRBV5-6	TRBJ1-1	ASSQGQHTEAF
TRBV15	TRBJ1-4	ATSRGVTGGNEKLF
TRBV5-1	TRBJ1-3	ASSPQTGTLDSGNTIY
TRBV28	TRBJ1-4	ASSSWDRGTNEKLF
TRBV28	TRBJ2-1	ASSSSGVYNEQF
TRBV27	TRBJ1-1	ASSLSGANTEAF
TRBV5-1	TRBJ2-1	ASSSRGTVPSIYNEQF
TRBV6-5	TRBJ2-5	ASSYGGGPEETQY
TRBV4-3	TRBJ2-3	ASSQVGGTDTQY
TRBV5-6	TRBJ2-3	ASSFGLAGAWADTQY
TRBV11-3	TRBJ2-1	ASSPSSAGNYNEQF
TRBV11-2	TRBJ2-5	ASSLGGPWETQY
TRBV28	TRBJ1-2	ASSTGREWDYGYT
TRBV5-6	TRBJ2-3	ASSLTSGSPDTQY
TRBV6-1	TRBJ2-1	ASSEAGTGFNEQF
TRBV28	TRBJ2-3	ASSPRLETDTQY
TRBV29-1	TRBJ1-2	SVAGASTYGYT
TRBV28	TRBJ2-1	ASSSGLAGGRSYNEQF
TRBV5-1	TRBJ2-2	ASSVTNQGAPNTGELF
TRBV18	TRBJ1-2	ASSGGGIYGYT
TRBV5-1	TRBJ2-7	TSSPPTDDSDRQY
TRBV6-4	TRBJ2-3	ASRSGFTDTQY
TRBV5-5	TRBJ2-6	ASSRTTVSSGANVLT
TRBV7-9	TRBJ1-2	ASSLVPGSNYGYT
TRBV5-1	TRBJ2-3	ASSLSGLAGPDTQY
TRBV7-7	TRBJ2-5	ASSAGLAGGETQY
TRBV13	TRBJ2-5	ASRAGGGPLGTQY
TRBV27	TRBJ2-2	ASRTYQGADTGELF
TRBV9	TRBJ1-4	ASSVGLGQLNEKLF
TRBV7-9	TRBJ2-2	ASSSTRGDRTGELF
TRBV5-4	TRBJ2-7	ASSLEIRDIAY
TRBV13	TRBJ1-1	ASSLPGTVNTEAF
TRBV27	TRBJ2-2	ASSYDRLNTGELF
TRBV5-1	.	ASSGGTGSYEQY
TRBV5-5	TRBJ2-7	ASSFLAGGVEQY
TRBV19	TRBJ2-3	ASSGDRLFRNTDTQY
TRBV5-5	TRBJ2-3	ASSLTSGTDTQY
TRBV11-2	TRBJ1-5	ASSLDTGGGQPQH
TRBV6-5	TRBJ1-5	ASRSQGRGDQPQH
TRBV29-1	TRBJ1-1	SGARDWATEAF
TRBV27	TRBJ2-7	ASSFSAGGVYEQY
TRBV5-1	TRBJ1-2	ASSRGGGQGNYGYT
TRBV28	TRBJ2-5	ASSLWTPQETQY
TRBV27	TRBJ2-3	ASRPLAGGPDTQY
TRBV27	TRBJ2-1	ASSLGTYNEQF
TRBV25-1	TRBJ1-2	ASSAIRDRGNGYT
TRBV9	TRBJ2-3	ASSVATIRTDTQY
TRBV19	TRBJ2-7	ASSMASGSYEQY
TRBV28	TRBJ2-1	ASRPVGGESYNEQF